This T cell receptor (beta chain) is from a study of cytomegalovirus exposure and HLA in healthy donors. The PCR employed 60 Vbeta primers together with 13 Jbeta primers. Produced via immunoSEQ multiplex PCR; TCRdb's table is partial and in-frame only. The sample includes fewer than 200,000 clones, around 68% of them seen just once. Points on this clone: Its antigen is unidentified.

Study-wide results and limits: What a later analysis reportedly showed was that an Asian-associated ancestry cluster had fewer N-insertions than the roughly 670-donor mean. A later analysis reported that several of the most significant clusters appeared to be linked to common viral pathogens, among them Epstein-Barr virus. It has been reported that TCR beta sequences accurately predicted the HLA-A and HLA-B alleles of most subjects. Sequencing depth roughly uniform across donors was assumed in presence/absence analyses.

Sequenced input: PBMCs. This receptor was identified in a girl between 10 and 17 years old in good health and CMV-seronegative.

CDR3 in DNA: TGTGCCAGCAGTCGAGGAGGGAACGACTCACCCCTCCACTTT. Translated, it gives CASSRGGNDSPLHF. The chain uses TRBV5-4 and TRBJ1-6; no firm D call. V shed 5 bases and J shed 10 bases, with 16 bases lying between them. CDR3 size: 14 residues. Germline loops: CDR1 SGHNT, CDR2 YYREEE (reference sequence).